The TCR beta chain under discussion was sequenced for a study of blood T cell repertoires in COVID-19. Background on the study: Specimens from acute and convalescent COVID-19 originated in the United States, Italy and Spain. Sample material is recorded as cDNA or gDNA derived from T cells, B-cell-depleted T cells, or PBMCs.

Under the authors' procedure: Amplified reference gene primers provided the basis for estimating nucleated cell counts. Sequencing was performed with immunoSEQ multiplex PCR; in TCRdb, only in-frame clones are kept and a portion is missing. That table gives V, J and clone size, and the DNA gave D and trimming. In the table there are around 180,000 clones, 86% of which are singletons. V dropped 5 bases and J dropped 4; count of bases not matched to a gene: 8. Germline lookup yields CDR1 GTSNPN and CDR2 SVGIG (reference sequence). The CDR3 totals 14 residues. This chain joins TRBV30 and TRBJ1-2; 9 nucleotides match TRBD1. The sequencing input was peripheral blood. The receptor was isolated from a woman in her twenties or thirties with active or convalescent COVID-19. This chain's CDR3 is CAWAKGDRAYGYTF. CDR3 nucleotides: TGTGCCTGGGCGAAGGGGGACAGGGCCTATGGCTACACCTTC.